This T cell receptor beta chain was found in a study of regulatory T cells in long-lasting Graves disease. Per germline, CDR1 SGHTA and CDR2 FQGNSA. This CDR3 contains 14 residues. Both iRepertoire HTBI primers and Arm-PCR of CDR3 regions were used to build the TCR beta libraries. Via MiXCR, TCRdb re-called the multiplex PCR reads, giving one row per CDR3 protein. The sample carries some 440,000 distinct CDR3 sequences, less than 25% recorded once. Time point in this sample: persistent/refractory GD, antithyroid drugs over 5 years with positive TRAb. RNA from PBMCs was the source of the TCR library. Graves' disease diagnoses used American Thyroid Association guidelines. For this clonotype: A clone one base away is much larger, so this may be a read error.

This specimen consisted of peripheral blood mononuclear cells (PBMCs), obtained when the disease was refractory, from a patient treated with antithyroid drugs. This clonotype was sampled from a female donor with Graves disease. The chain employs TRBV7-2 and TRBJ2-2, with TRBD2 as a possible D gene (5 bases). CDR3 DNA: TGTGCCAGCAGCTTCGGAACGAACACCGGGGAGCAGTTTTTT. Protein: CASSFGTNTGEQFF. The complete variable domain, with remaining parts taken from reference TRBV7-2 and TRBJ2-2, reads GAGVSQSPSNKVTEKGKDVELRCDPISGHTALYWYRQSLGQGLEFLIYFQGNSAPDKSGLPSDRFSAERTGGSVSTLTIQRTQQEDSAVYLCASSFGTNTGEQFFGEGSRLTVL.